Below are 28 T cell receptor beta chains sequenced from a single sample in a study of blood T cell repertoires in COVID-19. This table comes from immunoSEQ multiplex PCR, and its TCRdb copy is limited to in-frame clones, with some not included. The sample records roughly 110,000 clones, roughly 85% being singletons. The source material was peripheral blood. These receptors originate from a man in his forties with acute or convalescent COVID-19.

V gene TRBV5-1 combines with J gene TRBJ2-3; no firm D call. Germline lookup yields CDR1 SGHRS and CDR2 YFSETQ. V lost 1 base, J lost 6 bases, and 3 bases lay in between. This CDR3 comprises 11 residues. This chain's CDR3 is CASSLTDTQYF. As DNA, the CDR3 is TGCGCCAGCAGCTTGACTGATACGCAGTATTTT.

This rearrangement joins TRBV7-2 to TRBJ2-5, with 12 bases aligning to TRBD1. The trim removed 4 bases at V and 2 bases at J, leaving 11 bases unmatched. The germline V gene encodes CDR1 SGHTA and CDR2 FQGNSA. The length of the CDR3 is 18 residues. CDR3 loop: CASSSKSGTGGRQETQYF. The DNA for the CDR3 is TGTGCCAGCAGCTCGAAATCCGGGACAGGGGGCCGGCAAGAGACCCAGTACTTC.

The V and J genes are TRBV2 and TRBJ1-5, with 8 nucleotides matching TRBD1. Germline V gene sequence: CDR1 SNHLY, CDR2 FYNNEI. The CDR3 is 14 residues long. After removal of 7 bases from V and 5 bases from J, the junction contained 7 bases not matched to a gene. The CDR3 loop reads CASNGQGRDQPQHF. CDR3 sequence (DNA): TGTGCCAGCAATGGACAGGGTAGGGATCAGCCCCAGCATTTT.

The chain couples TRBV24-1 to TRBJ1-2; TRBD1 matches at 8 bases. The length of the CDR3 is 14 residues. The germline gives CDR1 KGHDR, CDR2 SFDVKD. V shed 3 bases and J 3 bases; nucleotides not matched to a gene: 2. Here the CDR3 DNA reads TGTGCCACCAGTGATCAGACAGGGGACTATGGCTACACCTTC. Translated, it gives CATSDQTGDYGYTF.

Of note for this clone: The same CDR3 is also encoded by other DNA sequences in this sample. The chain links TRBV5-1 to TRBJ2-3, with 7 bases that match TRBD2. The CDR3 runs 13 residues. The germline V gene has CDR1 SGHRS and CDR2 YFSETQ. The trim removed 7 bases at V and 1 base at J, leaving 3 bases unmatched. CDR3 amino acids: CASSSGGTDTQYF. The CDR3 coding sequence is TGCGCCAGCTCAAGCGGGGGCACAGATACGCAGTATTTT.

The V call is TRBV30, the J call TRBJ2-7; tentatively, D is TRBD1 (6 bases). This CDR3 region has 14 residues. CDR1 and CDR2 (germline): GTSNPN, SVGIG (reference sequence). The germline V and J ends were trimmed by 5 bases and 1 base, with 15 bases remaining between them. DNA of the CDR3: TGTGCCTGGGGCCCAGGGGCGACATCCTACGAGCAGTACTTC. Translating it yields CAWGPGATSYEQYF.

This clone came up a few times. The CDR3 spells CASQRGTNEKLFF. CDR3 coding DNA: TGTGCCAGCCAGCGGGGTACTAATGAAAAACTGTTTTTT. The chain couples TRBV6-6 to TRBJ1-4; D is uncertain. Trimming left V 8 bases short and J 2 bases short, with 9 bases between. The CDR3 is 13 residues long. CDR1 and CDR2 from the germline V gene are MNHNY and SVGAGI (reference sequence).

This clone appeared a few times. The chain links TRBV5-1 to TRBJ2-2; a possible D gene is TRBD2 (5 bases). Trimming removed 0 bases at V and 2 bases at J, with 8 bases between. The CDR3 is made up of 15 amino acids. Germline V gives CDR1 SGHRS, CDR2 YFSETQ. The DNA of the CDR3 is TGCGCCAGCAGCTTGGGGAGGAGAAACACCGGGGAGCTGTTTTTT. This translates into CASSLGRRNTGELFF.

The chain uses TRBV6-1 and TRBJ1-2, with D possibly matching TRBD1 (5 bases). V was pared by 3 bases and J by 3 bases, with 5 bases between. The CDR3 is made up of 12 amino acids. The germline CDR1 and CDR2 sequences are MNHNS and SASEGT. This chain's CDR3 is CASSDRDYGYTF. CDR3 DNA sequence: TGTGCCAGCAGTGACAGGGACTATGGCTACACCTTC.

The chain links TRBV18 to TRBJ2-5; D perhaps matches TRBD1 (6 bases). The CDR3 length is 13 residues. Trimming pared 4 bases from V and 4 bases from J, leaving 10 bases between. CDR1 and CDR2 from the germline V gene are KGHSH and LQKENI. The CDR3 region has the DNA TGTGCCAGCTCACGAGGACAGCTAGAGACCCAGTACTTC. The encoded protein is CASSRGQLETQYF.

This chain joins TRBV2 and TRBJ2-3; D ambiguous. The CDR3 length is 14 residues. The V end was cut by 5 bases, the J end by 0 bases, with 9 bases between. Per the germline V gene, CDR1 is SNHLY and CDR2 is FYNNEI. CDR3 sequence reads: CASSYTSSTDTQYF. The CDR3, as DNA: TGTGCCAGCAGTTACACGTCTAGCACAGATACGCAGTATTTT.

The chain recombines TRBV5-1 with TRBJ2-7; 9 bases are a match to TRBD1. CDR3 size: 13 residues. With 4 bases clipped from V and 4 bases from J, the junction kept 3 bases outside the gene matches. The V gene's germline CDR1 is SGHRS and CDR2 YFSETQ. CDR3 sequence (DNA): TGCGCCAGCAGCAGGGACAGGGAGTACGAGCAGTACTTC. Protein sequence: CASSRDREYEQYF.

The rearrangement joins TRBV27 to TRBJ1-3, with a weak D call TRBD1 (5 bases). Between the trimmed V and J ends, which lost 5 bases and 2 bases, there was a span of 10 bases. The CDR3 consists of 14 residues. CDR1 is MNHEY and CDR2 is SMNVEV in the germline V gene (reference sequence). The CDR3 protein is CASSPRGTGNTIYF. The DNA for the CDR3 is TGTGCCAGCAGTCCCCGGGGGACTGGAAACACCATATATTTT.

The CDR3 sequence: CASSFSSGGTQYF. The CDR3, as DNA: TGTGCCAGCAGCTTCTCTAGCGGGGGTACGCAGTATTTT. The chain links TRBV7-2 to TRBJ2-3, with 10 bases fitting TRBD2. This CDR3 has 13 amino acids. The V gene's germline CDR1 is SGHTA and CDR2 FQGNSA. V lost 3 bases, J lost 8 bases, and 2 bases stayed unmatched. The full variable domain, in which reference TRBV7-2 and TRBJ2-3 provide the parts outside the CDR3, is GAGVSQSPSNKVTEKGKDVELRCDPISGHTALYWYRQSLGQGLEFLIYFQGNSAPDKSGLPSDRFSAERTGGSVSTLTIQRTQQEDSAVYLCASSFSSGGTQYFGPGTRLTVL.

The chain employs TRBV24-1 and TRBJ1-1; D not certain. CDR1 KGHDR and CDR2 SFDVKD come from the germline V gene. The V end was cut by 9 bases, the J end by 1 base, with 8 bases between. The CDR3 consists of 12 residues. CDR3 coding DNA: TGTGCCACCCGTGGGCCGAACACTGAAGCTTTCTTT. Translating gives CATRGPNTEAFF.

This chain links TRBV19 with TRBJ1-5; 8 bases agree with TRBD1. CDR3 length equals 16 residues. Trimming cost V 1 base and J 7 bases; bases outside gene matches: 9. Germline loops: CDR1 LNHDA, CDR2 SQIVND (reference sequence). CDR3 coding DNA: TGTGCCAGTAGTATAGGGTTGACAGGGGAAGGACAGCCCCAGCATTTT. This sequence encodes CASSIGLTGEGQPQHF.

The V and J genes are TRBV7-9 and TRBJ1-2; D remains ambiguous. The germline V and J ends were trimmed by 4 bases and 3 bases, with 12 bases remaining between them. Per the germline V gene, CDR1 is SEHNR and CDR2 is FQNEAQ (reference sequence). The CDR3 runs 14 residues. The CDR3 region has the DNA TGTGCCAGCAGCTCGGGTCCGTCCTACTATGGCTACACCTTC. Translated: CASSSGPSYYGYTF.

The chain employs TRBV2 and TRBJ1-2; 10 bases are a match to TRBD1. The CDR3 totals 16 residues. Germline V gene sequence: CDR1 SNHLY, CDR2 FYNNEI. Germline trimming cut 8 bases from V and 4 bases from J; bases unmatched to any gene: 13. For the CDR3, the DNA is TGTGCCAGCTCCCCGGACAGGGGGGGGGTAGGCTATGGCTACACCTTC. It specifies CASSPDRGGVGYGYTF.

This chain joins TRBV19 and TRBJ2-6, with 8 bases matching TRBD1. With V trimmed by 8 bases and J by 2 bases, 11 bases remained unmatched. Germline V lookup: CDR1 LNHDA, CDR2 SQIVND (reference sequence). The CDR3 length is 17 residues. CDR3 DNA sequence: TGTGCCAGTTCCCCCGGACAGGGTGAAACTGGGGCCAACGTCCTGACTTTC. It specifies CASSPGQGETGANVLTF.

The rearrangement uses TRBV6-5 and TRBJ2-5; TRBD2 matches 15 bases. The germline CDR1 and CDR2 sequences are MNHEY and SVGAGI. The CDR3 runs to 15 residues. The J segment lost 2 bases and the V segment lost 7 bases, leaving 2 bases of the junction unmatched. CDR3 residues: CASIGLAGGQETQYF. CDR3 sequence (DNA): TGTGCCAGCATCGGACTAGCGGGGGGGCAAGAGACCCAGTACTTC.

V usage is TRBV7-2 and J usage is TRBJ2-7; TRBD2 matches at 9 bases. Germline CDR1 reads SGHTA; CDR2 reads FQGNSA. V lost 5 bases, J lost 7 bases, and 15 bases stayed unmatched. CDR3 length: 16 amino acids. The CDR3 loop is CASSPTRLADLREQYF. The DNA for the CDR3 is TGTGCCAGCAGCCCCACCCGACTAGCGGATTTACGGGAGCAGTACTTC.

This clone was found many times. The rearrangement uses TRBV19 and TRBJ1-5; D possibly corresponds to TRBD1 (5 bases). CDR1 and CDR2 (germline): LNHDA, SQIVND (reference sequence). CDR3 size: 17 residues. The V end lost 0 bases, the J end lost 0 bases, and 12 bases lay between the germline ends. The CDR3 bases are TGTGCCAGTAGTATAGACGCGGGACGTCATAGCAATCAGCCCCAGCATTTT. Translated: CASSIDAGRHSNQPQHF.

The chain employs TRBV29-1 and TRBJ2-7; tentatively, D is TRBD1 (6 bases). V was cut by 6 bases and J by 1 base, with 10 bases left in between. The CDR3 runs to 12 residues. The germline V gene encodes CDR1 SQVTM and CDR2 ANQGSEA. This chain's CDR3 is CSVLTGSYEQYF. For the CDR3, the DNA is TGCAGCGTACTGACAGGTTCCTACGAGCAGTACTTC.

This sequence joins TRBV7-9 and TRBJ2-7; TRBD2 agrees at 9 bases. The CDR3 has 17 amino acids. V shed 1 base, J shed 2 bases, and the junction held 9 bases outside the gene matches. Per the germline V gene, CDR1 is SEHNR and CDR2 is FQNEAQ (reference sequence). The CDR3 nucleotides read TGTGCCAGCAGCTTAGTTGTCGCTAGCGGGGACGCCTACGAGCAGTACTTC. Its translation: CASSLVVASGDAYEQYF.

This chain links TRBV7-9 with TRBJ2-1; 14 nucleotides line up with TRBD2. Per germline, CDR1 SEHNR and CDR2 FQNEAQ (reference sequence). The CDR3 covers 15 residues. V was clipped by 4 bases and J by 9 bases; unmatched bases: 5. The CDR3 is CASSSGLAGAPEQFF. CDR3 DNA: TGTGCCAGCAGCTCGGGACTAGCGGGGGCGCCTGAGCAGTTCTTC.

V usage is TRBV11-3 and J usage is TRBJ2-1, with TRBD1 matching over 7 bases. The CDR3 sequence is 15 residues long. Trimming took 1 base from V and 2 from J; bases not matched to a gene: 2. Germline CDR1 SGHNT, CDR2 YENEEA. CDR3 sequence reads: CASSLGQGTYNEQFF. In DNA, the CDR3 is TGTGCCAGCAGCTTAGGACAGGGTACCTACAATGAGCAGTTCTTC. The whole variable domain, remainder taken from reference TRBV11-3 and TRBJ2-1, is EAGVVQSPRYKIIEKKQPVAFWCNPISGHNTLYWYLQNLGQGPELLIRYENEEAVDDSQLPKDRFSAERLKGVDSTLKIQPAELGDSAVYLCASSLGQGTYNEQFFGPGTRLTVL.

This clone was seen only a few times. This chain joins TRBV30 and TRBJ1-1; maybe TRBD1 (5 bases). The CDR3 spans 15 residues. V shed 0 bases and J shed 4 bases, with 15 bases lying between them. CDR1 and CDR2 (germline): GTSNPN, SVGIG (reference sequence). The CDR3 here is CAWSVRTAGGTEAFF. For the CDR3, the DNA is TGTGCCTGGAGTGTAAGGACGGCCGGGGGCACTGAAGCTTTCTTT.

The chain is built from TRBV12-3 or TRBV12-4 and TRBJ2-7; tentative D call: TRBD2 (5 bases). Trimming took 7 bases from V and 5 from J, leaving 15 bases between them. The CDR3 is made up of 13 amino acids. The CDR3 sequence is CASNSADGDEQYF. The CDR3 DNA follows: TGTGCCAGCAATAGCGCAGACGGGGACGAGCAGTACTTC.